This entry lists 21 T cell receptor beta chains sequenced from one sample in a study of cytomegalovirus exposure and HLA in healthy donors. Primers for the PCR totalled 60 Vbeta and 13 Jbeta. Repertoires were generated with immunoSEQ multiplex PCR, while TCRdb's copy carries only in-frame clones and drops some. The data hold approximately 300,000 clones, with 84% observed a single time. Sequencing input: PBMCs. The receptors originated from a woman between 40 and 55 years old in good health and CMV-seropositive.

The count of this clone is one. The chain combines TRBV5-1 with TRBJ2-5, with 7 positions matching TRBD2. From germline, CDR1 is SGHRS and CDR2 YFSETQ. The CDR3 loop spans 16 amino acids. Trimming cost V 4 bases and J 3 bases; bases outside gene matches: 12. As DNA, the CDR3 is TGCGCCAGCAGCGTTAACCTTGCTGGACTAGAAGAGACCCAGTACTTC. This sequence encodes CASSVNLAGLEETQYF.

The rearrangement links TRBV7-6 to TRBJ2-1, with 12 bases aligning to TRBD2. The CDR3 runs to 16 residues. The germline V gene has CDR1 SGHVS and CDR2 FNYEAQ. With V trimmed by 7 bases and J by 8 bases, 12 bases remained unmatched. CDR3 sequence (DNA): TGTGCCAGCAATCCCTTGCTAGCGGGAGGGCTTGATGAGCAGTTCTTC. Translation: CASNPLLAGGLDEQFF.

The rearrangement joins TRBV6-5 to TRBJ2-5, with 8 bases matching TRBD1. Looked up from germline, CDR1 is MNHEY and CDR2 is SVGAGI. The CDR3 has 16 amino acids. The V and J ends lost 0 bases and 5 bases, in that order; junction bases with no gene match: 8. The CDR3 protein is CASSYSTGGKVETQYF. The CDR3 DNA sequence: TGTGCCAGCAGTTACTCAACAGGGGGGAAGGTGGAGACCCAGTACTTC.

The genes are TRBV30 and TRBJ2-1; TRBD2 agrees at 8 bases. The germline CDR1 and CDR2 sequences are GTSNPN and SVGIG (reference sequence). The CDR3 has 14 residues. With 0 bases clipped from V and 5 bases from J, the junction kept 3 bases outside the gene matches. CDR3 sequence: CAWSVQRGHNEQFF. The CDR3 bases are TGTGCCTGGAGTGTACAGCGGGGGCACAATGAGCAGTTCTTC. The entire variable domain, with the rest obtained from reference TRBV30 and TRBJ2-1, is as follows: SQTIHQWPATLVQPVGSPLSLECTVEGTSNPNLYWYRQAAGRGLQLLFYSVGIGQISSEVPQNLSASRPQDRQFILSSKKLLLSDSGFYLCAWSVQRGHNEQFFGPGTRLTVL.

In its sample, this clone was seen once. V and J are TRBV9 and TRBJ1-6, with D possibly TRBD1 on 5 matching bases. The V end lost 0 bases, the J end lost 10 bases, and 14 bases lay between the germline ends. The V gene's germline CDR1 is SGDLS and CDR2 YYNGEE. The CDR3 sequence is 15 residues long. This chain's CDR3 is CASSVADSPNSPLHF. The CDR3 DNA reads TGTGCCAGCAGCGTAGCCGACAGTCCAAACTCACCCCTCCACTTT.

The CDR3 spells CASSTQADRLNQPQHF. In DNA form, the CDR3 reads TGTGCCAGCAGTACCCAGGCCGACAGGTTAAATCAGCCCCAGCATTTT. The chain links TRBV28 to TRBJ1-5, with TRBD1 as a possible D gene (6 bases). The CDR3 loop spans 16 amino acids. Trimming took 5 bases from V and 4 from J, leaving 18 bases between them. The V gene's germline CDR1 is MDHEN and CDR2 SYDVKM.

The genes are TRBV19 and TRBJ2-3; 13 positions match TRBD2. Germline V gene sequence: CDR1 LNHDA, CDR2 SQIVND (reference sequence). With V trimmed by 10 bases and J by 2 bases, 3 bases remained unmatched. The CDR3 spans 14 residues. The CDR3 coding sequence is TGTGCCACCGGACTAGCGGGGGTCACAGATACGCAGTATTTT. Protein sequence: CATGLAGVTDTQYF.

The V gene is TRBV19, the J gene TRBJ2-7; 10 nucleotides align to TRBD2. J lost 6 bases, V lost 6 bases, and 8 bases had no gene match. Germline CDR1 reads LNHDA; CDR2 reads SQIVND (reference sequence). The CDR3 is made up of 14 amino acids. This CDR3 reads CASRRLAGDLEQYF. CDR3 nucleotides: TGTGCCAGTAGGAGACTAGCGGGTGATCTCGAGCAGTACTTC.

The chain is built from TRBV29-1 and TRBJ1-1; D not certain. Germline assignment: CDR1 SQVTM and CDR2 ANQGSEA. The CDR3 is 10 residues long. Trimming left V 2 bases short and J 7 bases short, with 5 bases between. Here the CDR3 reads CSVETGEAFF. The CDR3, as DNA: TGCAGCGTTGAAACGGGTGAAGCTTTCTTT.

The chain couples TRBV4-1 to TRBJ1-6, with D perhaps matching TRBD1 (6 bases). Germline CDR1 reads MGHRA; CDR2 reads YSYEKL. This CDR3 has 18 amino acids. Trimming left V 0 bases short and J 4 bases short, with 16 bases between. The CDR3 region has the DNA TGCGCCAGCAGCCAAGATTTGGGTACGGACAGATATAATTCACCCCTCCACTTT. Its translation is CASSQDLGTDRYNSPLHF.

V and J are TRBV30 and TRBJ2-5; TRBD2 aligns across 9 bases. Per germline, CDR1 GTSNPN and CDR2 SVGIG (reference sequence). This CDR3 has 15 residues. V dropped 5 bases and J dropped 5; count of bases not matched to a gene: 12. The CDR3 reads CAWSSAGLAQETQYF. As DNA, the CDR3 is TGTGCCTGGTCTAGCGCCGGACTAGCGCAGGAGACCCAGTACTTC.

The chain recombines TRBV9 with TRBJ2-5; 15 bases match TRBD2. The CDR3 consists of 16 residues. The germline CDR1 and CDR2 sequences are SGDLS and YYNGEE. Trimming took 2 bases from V and 5 from J; bases not matched to a gene: 4. The CDR3 here is CASSVGTSGRLETQYF. The CDR3 bases are TGTGCCAGCAGCGTTGGGACTAGCGGGAGGTTGGAGACCCAGTACTTC.

The gene calls are TRBV5-1 and TRBJ2-7, with 10 positions matching TRBD2. Per the germline V gene, CDR1 is SGHRS and CDR2 is YFSETQ. This CDR3 region has 16 residues. V shed 0 bases, J shed 2 bases, and the junction held 5 bases outside the gene matches. The CDR3 sequence is CASSLGSGTSAYEQYF. The CDR3 bases are TGCGCCAGCAGCTTGGGGTCCGGGACTAGCGCCTACGAGCAGTACTTC.

This rearrangement joins TRBV28 to TRBJ2-7; a possible D gene is TRBD2 (5 bases). The germline V and J ends were trimmed by 6 bases and 6 bases, with 15 bases remaining between them. The germline gives CDR1 MDHEN, CDR2 SYDVKM. The CDR3 extends over 13 amino acids. CDR3 nucleotides: TGTGCCAGCAGCCTTCCGGGGAGCCTCGAGCAGTACTTC. This gives the protein CASSLPGSLEQYF.

V usage is TRBV7-2 and J usage is TRBJ2-5, with 7 bases identical to TRBD2. Germline CDR1 reads SGHTA; CDR2 reads FQGNSA. The CDR3 is 13 amino acids. The V gene end was trimmed by 3 bases and the J gene end by 2 bases; junction bases not matched to a gene: 0. The CDR3 region is CASSLRGQETQYF. Here the CDR3 DNA reads TGTGCCAGCAGCTTGCGGGGGCAAGAGACCCAGTACTTC.

The chain links TRBV29-1 to TRBJ2-1; 13 positions agree with TRBD2. Per the germline V gene, CDR1 is SQVTM and CDR2 is ANQGSEA. V lost 7 bases to trimming and J lost 6 bases; unmatched junction nucleotides: 18. The CDR3 sequence is 18 residues long. The CDR3 protein is CSARGTSGNPTPRNEQFF. The CDR3 nucleotides are TGCAGCGCCAGAGGGACTAGCGGGAATCCTACCCCTCGCAATGAGCAGTTCTTC.

The chain is built from TRBV28 and TRBJ2-3, with a tentative D call TRBD2 (7 bases). The V end was cut by 4 bases, the J end by 2 bases, with 16 bases between. The germline CDR1 and CDR2 sequences are MDHEN and SYDVKM. CDR3 length: 16 residues. This chain's CDR3 is CASSSGAGALTDTQYF. As DNA, the CDR3 is TGTGCCAGCAGTTCTGGGGCGGGGGCGCTCACAGATACGCAGTATTTT.

The chain combines TRBV11-2 with TRBJ2-1; no definite D call. Germline lookup yields CDR1 SGHAT and CDR2 FQNNGV. V lost 2 bases, J lost 3 bases, and 5 bases lay in between. The CDR3 extends over 13 amino acids. The CDR3 loop reads CASSLINYNEQFF. CDR3 DNA sequence: TGTGCCAGCAGCTTAATTAACTACAATGAGCAGTTCTTC. Looking up the rest from reference TRBV11-2 and TRBJ2-1 gives the full variable domain: EAGVAQSPRYKIIEKRQSVAFWCNPISGHATLYWYQQILGQGPKLLIQFQNNGVVDDSQLPKDRFSAERLKGVDSTLKIQPAKLEDSAVYLCASSLINYNEQFFGPGTRLTVL.

V and J are TRBV28 and TRBJ1-3; D gene unclear. V lost 6 bases and J lost 0, with 6 bases in between. Germline CDR1 is MDHEN and CDR2 is SYDVKM. The CDR3 is made up of 13 amino acids. In nucleotides, the CDR3 is TGTGCCAGCAGCACACCCTCTGGAAACACCATATATTTT. Translated: CASSTPSGNTIYF.

The gene calls are TRBV5-6 and TRBJ2-5, with unresolved D. CDR3 length equals 14 residues. Trimming took off 1 base at V and 5 bases at J, with 12 bases between the two ends. Looked up from germline, CDR1 is SGHDT and CDR2 is YYEEEE. The CDR3 DNA reads TGTGCCAGCAGCTTGTATTTCCTAGGCGAGACCCAGTACTTC. It is translated as CASSLYFLGETQYF.

The V and J genes are TRBV4-2 and TRBJ2-5; D possibly corresponds to TRBD2 (5 bases). The ends were cut back, 0 bases at V and 1 base at J, with 15 bases in the middle. Per germline, CDR1 LGHNA and CDR2 YNFKEQ. The CDR3 sequence is 17 residues long. CDR3 DNA: TGTGCCAGCAGCCAAGATTCGAACGGGAACTTCCAAGAGACCCAGTACTTC. Its translation: CASSQDSNGNFQETQYF.